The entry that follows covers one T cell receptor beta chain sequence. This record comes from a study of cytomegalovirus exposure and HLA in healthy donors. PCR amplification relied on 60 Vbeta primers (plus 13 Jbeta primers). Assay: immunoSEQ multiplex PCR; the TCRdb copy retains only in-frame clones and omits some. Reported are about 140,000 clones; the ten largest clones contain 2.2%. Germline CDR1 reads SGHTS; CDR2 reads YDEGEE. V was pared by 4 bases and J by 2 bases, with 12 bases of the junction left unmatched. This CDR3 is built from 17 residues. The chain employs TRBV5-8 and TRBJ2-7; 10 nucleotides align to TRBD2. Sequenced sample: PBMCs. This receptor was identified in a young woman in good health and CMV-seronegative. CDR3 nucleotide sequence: TGTGCCAGCAGCCAGGTGGCTAGCGGGAGCCCCACCTACGAGCAGTACTTC. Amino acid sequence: CASSQVASGSPTYEQYF.